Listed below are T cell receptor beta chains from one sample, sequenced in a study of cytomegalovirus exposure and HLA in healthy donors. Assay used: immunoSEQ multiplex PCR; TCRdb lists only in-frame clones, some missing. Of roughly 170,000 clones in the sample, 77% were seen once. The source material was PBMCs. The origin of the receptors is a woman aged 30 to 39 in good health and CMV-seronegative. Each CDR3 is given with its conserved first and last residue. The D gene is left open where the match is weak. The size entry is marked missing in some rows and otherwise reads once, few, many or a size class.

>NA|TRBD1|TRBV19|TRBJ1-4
CASRLTGGEKLFF
TGTGCCAGTAGATTGACAGGGGGCGAAAAACTGTTTTTT
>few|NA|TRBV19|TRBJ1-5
CASSRQNNQPQHF
TGTGCCAGTTCCCGACAGAACAATCAGCCCCAGCATTTT
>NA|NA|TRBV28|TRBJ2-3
CASSFLSGTDTQYF
TGTGCCAGCAGTTTTTTGAGCGGCACAGATACGCAGTATTTT
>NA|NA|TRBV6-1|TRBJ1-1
CASSDGTGGGTEAFF
TGTGCCAGCAGTGACGGCACTGGAGGTGGCACTGAAGCTTTCTTT
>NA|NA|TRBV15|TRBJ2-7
CATSSQAYEQYF
TGTGCCACCAGCAGTCAGGCCTACGAGCAGTACTTC
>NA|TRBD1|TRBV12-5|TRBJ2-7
CASGFGVYGDSSYEQYF
TGTGCTAGTGGTTTTGGTGTTTATGGGGACAGTTCCTACGAGCAGTACTTC
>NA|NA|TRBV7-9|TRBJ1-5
CASIEGNQPQHF
TGTGCCAGCATAGAGGGCAATCAGCCCCAGCATTTT
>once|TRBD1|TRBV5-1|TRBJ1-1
CASSLGGTGVEAFF
TGCGCCAGCAGCTTGGGGGGGACAGGCGTTGAAGCTTTCTTT
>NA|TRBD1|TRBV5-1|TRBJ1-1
CASRRTGGRNTEAFF
TGCGCCAGCAGGCGTACAGGGGGCCGGAACACTGAAGCTTTCTTT
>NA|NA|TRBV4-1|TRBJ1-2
CASSQGHLANYGYTF
TGCGCCAGCAGCCAAGGGCACCTAGCTAACTATGGCTACACCTTC
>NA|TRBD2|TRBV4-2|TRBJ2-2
CASSQEAGGPWELFF
TGTGCCAGCAGCCAAGAAGCGGGAGGGCCCTGGGAGCTGTTTTTT
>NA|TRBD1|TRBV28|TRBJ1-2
CASSSQGAYGYGYTF
TGTGCCAGCAGTTCACAGGGGGCTTATGGCTATGGCTACACCTTC
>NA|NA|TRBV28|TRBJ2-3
CASSFNRGTDTQYF
TGTGCCAGCAGTTTCAACCGGGGCACAGATACGCAGTATTTT
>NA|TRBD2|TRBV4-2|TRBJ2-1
CASSQRGTNNEQFF
TGTGCCAGCAGCCAACGAGGGACTAACAATGAGCAGTTCTTC
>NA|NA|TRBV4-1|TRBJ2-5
CASSPTLAANQETQYF
TGCGCCAGCAGCCCCACCTTAGCGGCAAATCAAGAGACCCAGTACTTC
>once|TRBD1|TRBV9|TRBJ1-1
CASSVVGTGDTEAFF
TGTGCCAGCAGCGTAGTGGGGACAGGGGACACTGAAGCTTTCTTT
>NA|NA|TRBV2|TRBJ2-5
CASSEEDETQYF
TGTGCCAGCAGTGAGGAGGATGAGACCCAGTACTTC
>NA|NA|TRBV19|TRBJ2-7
CASRRTEAYEQYF
TGTGCCAGCCGCCGGACGGAGGCCTACGAGCAGTACTTC
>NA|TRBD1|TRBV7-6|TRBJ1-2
CASSLAGGTGTNYGYTF
TGTGCCAGCAGCTTAGCGGGTGGGACAGGGACTAACTATGGCTACACCTTC
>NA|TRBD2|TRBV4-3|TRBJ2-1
CASSQILAGGSEQFF
TGCGCCAGCAGCCAGATACTAGCGGGAGGTAGTGAGCAGTTCTTC
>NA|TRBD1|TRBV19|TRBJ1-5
CASTDGTGDSRGQPQHF
TGTGCCAGTACCGACGGGACAGGTGACTCTAGGGGTCAGCCCCAGCATTTT
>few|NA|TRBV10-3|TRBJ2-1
CAISEFQVLHNEQFF
TGTGCCATCAGTGAGTTCCAGGTCCTACACAATGAGCAGTTCTTC
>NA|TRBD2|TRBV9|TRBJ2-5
CASTRGDQETQYF
TGTGCCAGCACCCGGGGGGACCAAGAGACCCAGTACTTC
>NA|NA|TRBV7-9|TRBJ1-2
CASSQGGSRADYGYTF
TGTGCCAGCAGCCAAGGAGGGAGTAGGGCAGATTATGGCTACACCTTC
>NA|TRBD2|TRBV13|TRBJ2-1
CASSLVRAGGSYNEQFF
TGTGCCAGCAGCTTAGTCAGGGCGGGAGGGTCCTACAATGAGCAGTTCTTC
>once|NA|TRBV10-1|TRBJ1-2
CASSDHPKPTTTRLYGYTF
TGCGCCAGCAGTGACCACCCTAAACCAACAACTACTCGATTATATGGCTACACCTTC
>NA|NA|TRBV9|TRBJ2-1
CASSVSTSSYNEQFF
TGTGCCAGCAGCGTAAGTACGAGCTCCTACAATGAGCAGTTCTTC
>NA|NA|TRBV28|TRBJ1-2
CASSSDRRGNYGYTF
TGTGCCAGCAGCTCTGACAGGCGCGGGAACTATGGCTACACCTTC
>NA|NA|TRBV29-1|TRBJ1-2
CSVEQGKEYYGYTF
TGCAGCGTTGAACAGGGGAAGGAGTACTATGGCTACACCTTC
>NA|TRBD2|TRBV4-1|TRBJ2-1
CASSQTEASGRASYNEQFF
TGCGCCAGCAGCCAAACGGAGGCTAGCGGGAGGGCATCCTACAATGAGCAGTTCTTC
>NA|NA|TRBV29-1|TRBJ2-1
CSVGRQPLNEQFF
TGCAGCGTTGGTCGACAGCCTCTCAATGAGCAGTTCTTC
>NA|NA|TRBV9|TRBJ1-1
CASSPPEGREAEAFF
TGTGCCAGCAGCCCACCAGAAGGGAGGGAAGCTGAAGCTTTCTTT
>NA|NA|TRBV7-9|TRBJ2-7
CASSTVEGEQYF
TGTGCCAGCAGCACCGTTGAGGGCGAGCAGTACTTC
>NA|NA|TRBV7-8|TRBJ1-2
CASSLMRGPNYGYTF
TGTGCCAGCAGCTTAATGCGGGGGCCCAACTATGGCTACACCTTC
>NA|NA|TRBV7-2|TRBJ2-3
CASSPEFGGDTQYF
TGTGCCAGCAGCCCGGAGTTCGGCGGAGATACGCAGTATTTT
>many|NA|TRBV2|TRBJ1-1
CASSAWGGRNTEAFF
TGTGCCAGCAGTGCTTGGGGGGGGAGGAACACTGAAGCTTTCTTT
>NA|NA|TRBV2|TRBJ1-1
CASSIRQSDTEAFF
TGTGCCAGCAGTATTCGACAGTCTGACACTGAAGCTTTCTTT
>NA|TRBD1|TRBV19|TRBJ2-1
CASSPTGANSYNEQFF
TGTGCCAGTAGCCCAACAGGGGCCAACTCCTACAATGAGCAGTTCTTC
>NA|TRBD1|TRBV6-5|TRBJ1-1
CASSPDRGRGGAFF
TGTGCCAGCAGCCCGGACAGGGGGCGCGGGGGGGCTTTCTTT
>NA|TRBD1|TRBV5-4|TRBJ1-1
CASSLTGQEAFF
TGTGCCAGCAGCTTGACGGGACAGGAAGCTTTCTTT
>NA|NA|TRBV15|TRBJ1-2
CATSRELQAGYTF
TGTGCCACCAGCAGAGAACTACAGGCGGGCTACACCTTC
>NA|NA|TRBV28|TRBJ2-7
CASSSVPHLAISYEQYF
TGTGCCAGCAGTTCAGTGCCCCACTTAGCGATCTCCTACGAGCAGTACTTC
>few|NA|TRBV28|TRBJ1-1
CASSFPNTEAFF
TGTGCCAGCAGTTTCCCTAACACTGAAGCTTTCTTT
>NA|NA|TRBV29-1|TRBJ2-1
CSVWALSSYNEQFF
TGCAGCGTGTGGGCTTTGAGCTCCTACAATGAGCAGTTCTTC